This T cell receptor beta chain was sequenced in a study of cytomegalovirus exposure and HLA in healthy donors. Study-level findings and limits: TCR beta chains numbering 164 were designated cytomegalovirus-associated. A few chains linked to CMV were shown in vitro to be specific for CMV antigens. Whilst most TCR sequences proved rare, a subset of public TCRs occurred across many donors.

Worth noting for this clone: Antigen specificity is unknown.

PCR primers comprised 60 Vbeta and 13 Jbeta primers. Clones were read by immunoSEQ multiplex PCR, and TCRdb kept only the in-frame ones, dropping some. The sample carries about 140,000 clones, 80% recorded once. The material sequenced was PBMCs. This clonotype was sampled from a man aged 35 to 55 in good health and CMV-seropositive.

As DNA, the CDR3 is TGTGCCAGCGCTTCACTAGGGGGCATAGGGACCCAGTACTTC. Its protein is CASASLGGIGTQYF. The chain couples TRBV6-5 to TRBJ2-5, with 7 positions matching TRBD1. Trimming cost V 8 bases and J 7 bases; bases outside gene matches: 13. Germline lookup yields CDR1 MNHEY and CDR2 SVGAGI. CDR3 size: 14 residues.